Given below is one T cell receptor (beta chain) in context. This sample is part of a study of blood T cell repertoires in COVID-19. Study-level background: Acute and convalescent COVID-19 samples came from the United States, Italy and Spain. The analysed material was cDNA or gDNA that came from T cells, B-cell-depleted T cells, or PBMCs.

How the authors handled the data: Reference gene primer amplification gave estimated nucleated cell counts. Method: immunoSEQ multiplex PCR; TCRdb's copy keeps in-frame clones and lacks some. The V and J calls and clone size were taken over from that table, and D and trimming were inferred from the DNA. Here the sample spans about 230,000 clones, about 83% being singletons. The germline V gene encodes CDR1 SGHTA and CDR2 FQGNSA. Trimming stripped 4 bases from V and 6 bases from J, with 10 bases between. The CDR3 runs 14 residues. The chain joins TRBV7-2 to TRBJ1-6; no reliable D call. The TCR comes from a woman aged 25 to 39 with COVID-19, enrolled during active disease. Sequenced input: peripheral blood. For the CDR3, the DNA is TGTGCCAGCAGCTCGATGGCCAGTAATTCACCCCTCCACTTT. This codes for CASSSMASNSPLHF. Supplemented by reference TRBV7-2 and TRBJ1-6, the full variable domain reads GAGVSQSPSNKVTEKGKDVELRCDPISGHTALYWYRQSLGQGLEFLIYFQGNSAPDKSGLPSDRFSAERTGGSVSTLTIQRTQQEDSAVYLCASSSMASNSPLHFGNGTRLTVT.